These 7 T cell receptor beta chains share one sample of origin, sequenced in a study of T cells after yellow fever vaccination. TCRdb reprocessed the 5' RACE reads via MiXCR and lists one record per CDR3 protein. This sample has under 550,000 distinct CDR3 sequences; roughly a fifth occur once, and the top ten carry about 16%. The specimen was PBMCs, collected about 21 days after the first yellow fever vaccination. The receptors stem from a man between 18 and 35 years old who received the YFV17D yellow fever vaccine.

The V gene is TRBV3-1, the J gene TRBJ2-1; TRBD2 aligns across 9 bases. The germline CDR1 and CDR2 sequences are LGHDT and YNNKEL (reference sequence). The CDR3 spans 16 residues. The junction had 9 bases not matched to a gene; V was cut back by 0 bases and J by 9 bases. The CDR3 is CASSQDSRGGATEQFF. CDR3 bases: TGTGCCAGCAGCCAAGATTCGCGGGGGGGCGCTACTGAGCAGTTCTTC.

The V gene is TRBV2, the J gene TRBJ2-3; D may correspond to TRBD1 or TRBD2 (6 bases each). The CDR3 runs to 12 residues. Germline V gene lookup returns CDR1 SNHLY and CDR2 FYNNEI. Trimming pared 7 bases from V and 5 bases from J, leaving 10 bases between. The CDR3 reads CASKQGLDTQYF. The CDR3 nucleotides read TGTGCCAGCAAACAGGGACTAGATACGCAGTATTTT.

This clonotype was observed a handful of times. This chain joins TRBV5-1 and TRBJ1-4; a weak D match, TRBD1 (6 bases). The germline V and J ends were trimmed by 0 bases and 8 bases, with 11 bases remaining between them. Germline CDR1 SGHRS, CDR2 YFSETQ. The CDR3 totals 14 residues. CDR3 in amino acids: CASSLGQAEEKLFF. The CDR3 DNA reads as TGCGCCAGCAGCTTGGGACAGGCTGAAGAAAAACTGTTTTTT.

The chain has TRBV29-1 and TRBJ2-3; the match to TRBD1 covers 7 bases. V lost 7 bases to trimming and J lost 2 bases; unmatched junction nucleotides: 6. The CDR3 length is 13 residues. Per germline, CDR1 SQVTM and CDR2 ANQGSEA. Here the CDR3 DNA reads TGCAGCGGGGGACAGCCTCCCACAGATACGCAGTATTTT. It encodes CSGGQPPTDTQYF.

The table lists this clonotype with a few counts. The chain uses TRBV4-1 and TRBJ1-6, with no clear D. The CDR3 sequence is 15 residues long. V shed 4 bases and J shed 9 bases, with 16 bases lying between them. The germline gives CDR1 MGHRA, CDR2 YSYEKL. The CDR3, as DNA: TGCGCCAGCAGCCCGGGTGAGGGAATGAGTTCACCCCTCCACTTT. It is translated as CASSPGEGMSSPLHF.

The chain links TRBV7-9 to TRBJ2-3, with D unclear. The CDR3 is 17 residues long. CDR1 and CDR2 (germline): SEHNR, FQNEAQ (reference sequence). V was trimmed by 5 bases and J by 0 bases, leaving 18 bases between them. CDR3 residues: CASSPQSNWESTDTQYF. DNA for the CDR3: TGTGCCAGCAGCCCCCAGTCCAATTGGGAAAGCACAGATACGCAGTATTTT.

The chain couples TRBV28 to TRBJ2-3; TRBD2 matches 9 bases. With V trimmed by 5 bases and J by 1 base, 4 bases remained unmatched. CDR1 MDHEN and CDR2 SYDVKM come from the germline V gene. The CDR3 loop spans 15 amino acids. CDR3 DNA sequence: TGTGCCAGCAGTCCGTGGACTAGCGGCACAGATACGCAGTATTTT. Its protein product is CASSPWTSGTDTQYF.